The 20 T cell receptor beta chains below come from one sample, sequenced in a study of blood T cell repertoires in COVID-19. This table comes from immunoSEQ multiplex PCR, and its TCRdb copy is limited to in-frame clones, with some not included. The sample contains 100,000 or so clones, roughly 80% of which appear only once. The sequencing sample was made of peripheral blood. The receptors originated from a woman older than 75 with acute or convalescent COVID-19.

The CDR3 region is CSALAPDTQYF. The CDR3 nucleotides read TGCAGTGCTCTTGCGCCAGATACGCAGTATTTT. The genes are TRBV20-1 and TRBJ2-3; D is unresolved. Germline CDR1 is DFQATT and CDR2 is SNEGSKA (reference sequence). The CDR3 loop spans 11 amino acids. V lost 5 bases and J 4 bases, leaving 7 bases between the germline ends.

The table lists this clone with a few counts. The V call is TRBV19, the J call TRBJ2-5; D is unresolved. CDR3 length: 14 amino acids. Germline CDR1 reads LNHDA; CDR2 reads SQIVND (reference sequence). Deletions cut 3 bases from V and 2 bases from J, with 10 bases between. CDR3 sequence (DNA): TGTGCCAGTAGTATGGGTGCGGTTCAAGAGACCCAGTACTTC. Translation: CASSMGAVQETQYF.

The V and J genes are TRBV4-1 and TRBJ2-1; D possibly corresponds to TRBD1 (6 bases). Germline V gene sequence: CDR1 MGHRA, CDR2 YSYEKL. V gave up 2 bases and J gave up 8 bases, with 22 bases separating them. This CDR3 has 17 residues. The CDR3, as DNA: TGCGCCAGCAGCCAACGCCCAACAAGACAGGCCGGGGATGAGCAGTTCTTC. Translating gives CASSQRPTRQAGDEQFF.

V usage is TRBV13 and J usage is TRBJ2-5, with a weak D call TRBD1 (6 bases). The CDR3 sequence is 15 residues long. Looked up from germline, CDR1 is PRHDT and CDR2 is FYEKMQ (reference sequence). Trimming removed 5 bases at V and 4 bases at J, with 17 bases between. CDR3 amino acids: CASSQIRSGAETQYF. CDR3 DNA sequence: TGTGCCAGCAGCCAAATTAGATCAGGGGCAGAGACCCAGTACTTC. The entire variable domain, with the rest obtained from reference TRBV13 and TRBJ2-5, is as follows: AAGVIQSPRHLIKEKRETATLKCYPIPRHDTVYWYQQGPGQDPQFLISFYEKMQSDKGSIPDRFSAQQFSDYHSELNMSSLELGDSALYFCASSQIRSGAETQYFGPGTRLLVL.

This clone came up once. The chain recombines TRBV11-3 with TRBJ2-5, with D possibly matching TRBD1 (6 bases). Trimming took off 3 bases at V and 2 bases at J, with 13 bases between the two ends. The CDR3 runs 15 residues. CDR1 and CDR2 (germline): SGHNT, YENEEA. The CDR3 sequence is CASSLGSRGQETQYF. CDR3 coding DNA: TGTGCCAGCAGCTTGGGTTCCAGGGGTCAAGAGACCCAGTACTTC.

This clone appeared a few times. The chain uses TRBV5-1 and TRBJ1-1, with D possibly TRBD1 on 5 matching bases. The CDR3 is 14 residues long. Germline lookup yields CDR1 SGHRS and CDR2 YFSETQ. V dropped 7 bases and J dropped 4 bases, with 17 bases sitting between them. This CDR3 is CASAWWGGITEAFF. The CDR3 bases are TGCGCCAGCGCTTGGTGGGGGGGAATCACTGAAGCTTTCTTT.

The rearrangement uses TRBV18 and TRBJ2-3; TRBD2 matches 8 bases. Trimming cost V 2 bases and J 6 bases; bases outside gene matches: 4. CDR3 length equals 14 residues. Per the germline V gene, CDR1 is KGHSH and CDR2 is LQKENI. The chain's CDR3 is CASSPKAGADTQYF. The CDR3, as DNA: TGTGCCAGCTCACCAAAAGCGGGAGCGGATACGCAGTATTTT.

V and J are TRBV4-1 and TRBJ2-5, with D perhaps matching TRBD1 (6 bases). V gave up 2 bases and J gave up 4 bases, with 20 bases separating them. The CDR3 has 17 amino acids. CDR1 and CDR2 from the germline V gene are MGHRA and YSYEKL. The CDR3 DNA sequence: TGCGCCAGCAGCCAAACTCTGGAGTCGGGGACAAGAGAGACCCAGTACTTC. Translated: CASSQTLESGTRETQYF.

This chain links TRBV5-4 with TRBJ1-2, with D unresolved. Trimming took 2 bases from V and 5 from J, leaving 10 bases between them. Germline values: CDR1 SGHNT, CDR2 YYREEE (reference sequence). The CDR3 loop spans 13 amino acids. The CDR3 here is CASSFNEGYGYTF. CDR3 nucleotide sequence: TGTGCCAGCAGCTTCAATGAGGGATATGGCTACACCTTC.

V is TRBV3-1 (or the pseudogene TRBV3-2) and J is TRBJ1-2; no reliable D call. The germline V and J ends were trimmed by 0 bases and 0 bases, with 8 bases remaining between them. This CDR3 is built from 15 residues. The V gene's germline CDR1 is LGHDT and CDR2 YNNKEL (reference sequence). CDR3 sequence reads: CASSQDTRANYGYTF. The CDR3 bases are TGTGCCAGCAGCCAAGACACCCGCGCTAACTATGGCTACACCTTC.

This clone was counted a few times. The V and J genes are TRBV30 and TRBJ2-7; 8 bases are a match to TRBD2. V lost 1 base, J lost 3 bases, and 2 bases stayed unmatched. The CDR3 is made up of 13 amino acids. Germline V CDR1 and CDR2: GTSNPN, SVGIG (reference sequence). The CDR3 protein is CAWSGSGGYEQYV. The CDR3 nucleotides are TGTGCCTGGAGTGGAAGCGGGGGCTACGAGCAGTACGTC.

The V gene is TRBV5-4, the J gene TRBJ2-4; 7 bases fit TRBD1. V lost 4 bases and J lost 0; bases outside the gene matches: 4. The CDR3 loop spans 15 amino acids. The V gene's germline CDR1 is SGHNT and CDR2 YYREEE (reference sequence). The DNA of the CDR3 is TGTGCCAGCAGCCCCCAGGGGGTAGCCAAAAACATTCAGTACTTC. It yields the protein CASSPQGVAKNIQYF.

The gene calls are TRBV5-1 and TRBJ2-7, with D perhaps TRBD2 (5 bases). Trimming stripped 5 bases from V and 3 bases from J, with 9 bases between. Germline lookup yields CDR1 SGHRS and CDR2 YFSETQ. The CDR3 has 12 amino acids. For the CDR3, the DNA is TGCGCCAGCAGAGAGACTAACTACGAGCAGTACTTC. Encoded protein: CASRETNYEQYF.

The gene calls are TRBV19 and TRBJ1-5, with D possibly being TRBD1 (6 bases). V was cut by 5 bases and J by 1 base, with 9 bases left in between. Per the germline V gene, CDR1 is LNHDA and CDR2 is SQIVND (reference sequence). The CDR3 spans 14 residues. The chain's CDR3 is CASSHGQSNQPQHF. The CDR3 DNA follows: TGTGCCAGTAGTCATGGACAGAGCAATCAGCCCCAGCATTTT.

The rearrangement joins TRBV5-1 to TRBJ2-3; 9 bases are a match to TRBD2. Germline CDR1 SGHRS, CDR2 YFSETQ. The trim removed 4 bases at V and 0 bases at J, leaving 6 bases unmatched. The CDR3 length is 16 residues. CDR3 sequence reads: CASSRTAGGSTDTQYF. CDR3 DNA sequence: TGCGCCAGCAGCCGAACAGCGGGAGGTAGCACAGATACGCAGTATTTT.

This chain joins TRBV18 and TRBJ2-2; TRBD1 is a possible D gene (6 bases). Germline CDR1 reads KGHSH; CDR2 reads LQKENI. The CDR3 totals 16 residues. V was pared by 5 bases and J by 1 base, with 14 bases between. The CDR3 DNA is TGTGCCAGCTCAGCCTTAACAGGGATGAACACCGGGGAGCTGTTTTTT. Its protein product is CASSALTGMNTGELFF.

This chain connects TRBV19 to TRBJ2-3, with D hard to call. Trimming cost V 5 bases and J 2 bases, with 14 bases left between them. CDR3 length: 15 amino acids. The V gene's germline CDR1 is LNHDA and CDR2 SQIVND (reference sequence). The CDR3 region has the DNA TGTGCCAGTAGTTCAAACCGTCCCTACACAGATACGCAGTATTTT. Protein sequence: CASSSNRPYTDTQYF.

The chain links TRBV11-2 to TRBJ2-3; 7 nucleotides agree with TRBD1. The CDR3 totals 14 residues. The germline gives CDR1 SGHAT, CDR2 FQNNGV. J gave up 6 bases and V 5 bases, and 8 bases lay outside the gene matches. The DNA for the CDR3 is TGTGCCAGCAGCCGACAGGGTGCACGGGATACGCAGTATTTT. It yields the protein CASSRQGARDTQYF.

This rearrangement joins TRBV10-3 to TRBJ2-5, with 7 bases identical to TRBD2. The CDR3 consists of 14 residues. The V gene end was trimmed by 8 bases and the J gene end by 3 bases; junction bases not matched to a gene: 9. CDR1 and CDR2 (germline): ENHRY, SYGVKD. The CDR3 is CAIRAGGGEETQYF. The CDR3 region has the DNA TGTGCCATCCGCGCCGGCGGGGGAGAAGAGACCCAGTACTTC.

A few counts support this clone. The rearrangement uses TRBV11-2 and TRBJ2-1; 7 bases match TRBD2. The junction had 11 bases not matched to a gene; V was cut back by 11 bases and J by 1 base. Germline V gene sequence: CDR1 SGHAT, CDR2 FQNNGV. The CDR3 is 15 residues long. CDR3 nucleotide sequence: TGTGCCTCGACCGTATCAGCGGGGTCCTACAATGAGCAGTTCTTC. Translated, it gives CASTVSAGSYNEQFF.